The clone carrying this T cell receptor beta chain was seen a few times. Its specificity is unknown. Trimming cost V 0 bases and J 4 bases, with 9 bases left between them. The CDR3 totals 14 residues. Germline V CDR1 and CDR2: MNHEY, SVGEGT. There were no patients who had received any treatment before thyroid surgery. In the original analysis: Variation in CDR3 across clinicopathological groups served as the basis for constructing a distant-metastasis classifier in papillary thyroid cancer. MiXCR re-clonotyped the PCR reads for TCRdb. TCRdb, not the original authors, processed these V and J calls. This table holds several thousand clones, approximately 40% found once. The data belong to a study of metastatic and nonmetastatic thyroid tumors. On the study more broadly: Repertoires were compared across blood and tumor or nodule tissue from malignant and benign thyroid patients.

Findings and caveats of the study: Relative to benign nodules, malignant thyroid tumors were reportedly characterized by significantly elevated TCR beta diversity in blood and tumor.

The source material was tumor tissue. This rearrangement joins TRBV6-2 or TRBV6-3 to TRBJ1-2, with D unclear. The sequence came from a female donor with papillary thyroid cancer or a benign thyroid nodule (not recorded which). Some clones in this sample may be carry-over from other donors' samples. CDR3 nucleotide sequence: TGTGCCAGCAGTTACTCGCCAGGAGGCTATGGCTACACCTTC. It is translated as CASSYSPGGYGYTF.